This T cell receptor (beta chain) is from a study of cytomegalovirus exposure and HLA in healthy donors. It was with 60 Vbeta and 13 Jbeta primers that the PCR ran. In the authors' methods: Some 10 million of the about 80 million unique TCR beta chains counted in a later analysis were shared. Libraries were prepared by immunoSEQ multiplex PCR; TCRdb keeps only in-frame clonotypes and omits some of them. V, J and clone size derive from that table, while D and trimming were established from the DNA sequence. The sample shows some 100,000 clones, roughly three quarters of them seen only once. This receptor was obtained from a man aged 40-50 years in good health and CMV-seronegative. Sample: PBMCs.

The CDR3 nucleotides are TGTGCCAGCAGAGGGGGCCTCTCTGGAAACACCATATATTTT. Its protein product is CASRGGLSGNTIYF. The rearrangement joins TRBV2 to TRBJ1-3; 7 nucleotides align to TRBD1. In germline, CDR1 is SNHLY, CDR2 FYNNEI. CDR3 length: 14 amino acids. The J segment lost 0 bases and the V segment lost 6 bases, leaving 2 bases of the junction unmatched.